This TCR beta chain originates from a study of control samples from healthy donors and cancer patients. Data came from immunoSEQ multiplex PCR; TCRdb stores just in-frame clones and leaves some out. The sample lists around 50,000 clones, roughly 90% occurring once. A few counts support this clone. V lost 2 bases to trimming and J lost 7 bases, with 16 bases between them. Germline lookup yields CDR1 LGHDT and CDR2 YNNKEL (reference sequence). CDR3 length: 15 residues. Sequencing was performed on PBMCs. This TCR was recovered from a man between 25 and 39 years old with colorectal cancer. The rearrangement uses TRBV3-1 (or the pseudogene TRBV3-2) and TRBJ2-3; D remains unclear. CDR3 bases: TGTGCCAGCAGCCAACAACCGATGGTGGTCTATACGCAGTATTTT. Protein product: CASSQQPMVVYTQYF.